These 10 T cell receptor beta chains originate from one sample sequenced in a study of blood T cell repertoires in COVID-19 (dated by TCRdb to 2020 to 2022). Library construction relied on the immunoSEQ multiplex PCR assay. TCRdb's version of the immuneACCESS table is confined to in-frame rearrangements and falls short of the full clone set. An unresolved V gene accounts for under half of the shortfall where checked; the remainder is of unknown origin. The sample yields about 290,000 clones; 89% were counted once. Of the sample, about 1.7% falls within the top ten clones. The specimen was PBMCs or T cells enriched from blood (not recorded which). Receptors were obtained from a middle-aged woman who had recovered from COVID-19.

This clone was recorded once. This chain connects TRBV21-1 to TRBJ2-7; the table's D call of TRBD2 was not tested on the DNA. TRBV21-1 is designated a pseudogene. The CDR3 is 9 amino acids. CDR3 nucleotides: TGTGCCCTAGACTACGAGCAGTACTTC. Protein product: CALDYEQYF.

This chain joins TRBV7-2 and TRBJ1-2; 8 nucleotides match TRBD1. The CDR3 runs to 15 residues. CDR1 is SGHTA and CDR2 is FQGNSA in the germline V gene. The J segment lost 4 bases and the V segment lost 1 base, leaving 5 bases of the junction unmatched. CDR3 sequence (DNA): TGTGCCAGCAGCTTAGAGCCAGGGGGCTCCTATGGCTACACCTTC. Translating it yields CASSLEPGGSYGYTF.

The chain uses TRBV11-2 and TRBJ2-6; no reliable D call. The CDR3 sequence is 16 residues long. Trimming stripped 5 bases from V and 4 bases from J, with 15 bases between. Germline V gene sequence: CDR1 SGHAT, CDR2 FQNNGV. CDR3: CASSAQWVSGANVLTF. CDR3 DNA: TGTGCCAGCAGCGCACAGTGGGTGTCCGGGGCCAACGTCCTGACTTTC.

This chain uses TRBV18 with TRBJ1-1; D is ambiguous. Trimming took off 4 bases at V and 5 bases at J, with 11 bases between the two ends. Germline CDR1 KGHSH, CDR2 LQKENI. The CDR3 consists of 13 residues. In nucleotides, the CDR3 is TGTGCCAGCTCACTACGGAGGGAGACTGAAGCTTTCTTT. Amino acid sequence: CASSLRRETEAFF.

The chain carries TRBV7-6 and TRBJ1-3; tentative D call: TRBD1 (5 bases). Germline-derived CDR1 and CDR2 are SGHVS and FNYEAQ. V shed 1 base and J shed 6 bases, with 10 bases lying between them. This CDR3 is built from 14 residues. CDR3 bases: TGTGCCAGCAGCTTAGTCTACAGGTCAAACACCATATATTTT. It codes for CASSLVYRSNTIYF.

In its sample, this clone was seen once. The genes are TRBV12-3 or TRBV12-4 and TRBJ1-5; no definite D call. This CDR3 comprises 13 residues. V shed 7 bases and J shed 3 bases, with 10 bases lying between them. As DNA, the CDR3 is TGTGCCAGCAATTTGGCTCCCAATCAGCCCCAGCATTTT. Protein sequence: CASNLAPNQPQHF.

This chain joins TRBV27 and TRBJ1-1; 10 bases are a match to TRBD1. The ends lost 7 bases at V and 4 bases at J; junction bases unmatched: 3. Germline-derived CDR1 and CDR2 are MNHEY and SMNVEV (reference sequence). This CDR3 spans 13 amino acids. This CDR3 is CASTRTGGTEAFF. In DNA, the CDR3 is TGTGCCAGCACCCGGACAGGGGGCACTGAAGCTTTCTTT.

A note on this clone: Other nucleotide sequences in the sample specify the same CDR3. The chain links TRBV11-3 to TRBJ2-2; weak D call: TRBD1 (5 bases). The CDR3 has 14 amino acids. CDR1 is SGHNT, CDR2 YENEEA, per germline. V dropped 1 base and J dropped 6 bases, with 9 bases sitting between them. For the CDR3, the DNA is TGTGCCAGCAGCTTAGTCCAGGGCTCCGGGGAGCTGTTTTTT. Its translation: CASSLVQGSGELFF.

The chain combines TRBV4-2 with TRBJ1-2, with D tentatively TRBD1 (5 bases). The length of the CDR3 is 15 residues. Trimming took off 4 bases at V and 4 bases at J, with 16 bases between the two ends. Germline V lookup: CDR1 LGHNA, CDR2 YNFKEQ. Here the CDR3 DNA reads TGTGCCAGCAGCCCCTCCCCGACAGAGAGCTATGGCTACACCTTC. Translating gives CASSPSPTESYGYTF.

The rearrangement uses TRBV5-8 and TRBJ1-1; TRBD1 is a possible D gene (6 bases). The CDR3 runs 13 residues. The germline CDR1 and CDR2 sequences are SGHTS and YDEGEE. The V gene lost 1 base and the J gene lost 5 bases, with 9 bases spanning the gap. The CDR3 is CASSLYRGTEAFF. The CDR3 nucleotides are TGTGCCAGCAGCTTGTATAGGGGGACTGAAGCTTTCTTT.